This TCR beta chain emerged from a study of T cells in Graves' hyperthyroidism and ophthalmopathy (dated by TCRdb to between 2019 and 2020). A note on the overall study: Peripheral blood samples were taken at initial diagnosis, before any treatment was given. TCR V-J signatures able to tell the groups apart were searched for in a discovery cohort of 95 or so patients, of whom roughly 42 had Graves' ophthalmopathy and 55 to 65 had stable Graves' hyperthyroidism. Prospective prediction of ophthalmopathy was tested in an independent validation cohort consisting of some 20 hyperthyroidism patients and around 17 patients who later progressed to ophthalmopathy. The 100 discovery patients were divided at random into training and test sets in a 7:3 ratio. In addition, the study compared T-cell repertoires in thyroid tissue and in blood from six Graves' hyperthyroidism patients. Following sampling, methimazole starting at 30 mg daily was given to hyperthyroidism patients, and high-dose intravenous methylprednisolone was given to ophthalmopathy patients. The paper describes TCR Vbeta CDR3 sequencing of 135 peripheral blood samples, made up of about 41 ophthalmopathy patients, 70 to 80 hyperthyroidism patients and 17 progressor patients.

From the cysteine up to the phenylalanine, the CDR3 has a length of 16 residues. The CDR3 DNA has 48 bases and is translated from base 1. Reading the germline V gene (reference sequence) gives CDR1 LNHDA and CDR2 SQIVND. V drops 0 bases and J drops 2 bases, leaving 14 bases in between. Amplification of TCR beta CDR3 regions was carried out from RNA transcripts. The TCR CDR3 was subjected to a first round of RT-PCR using the HTBI primer set and the Qiagen OneStep RT-PCR kit. Libraries were constructed in a second round of multiplex PCR, after which size selection and purification were carried out. Sequencing of the libraries was done on an Illumina HiSeq2000 using paired-end 100 bp reads. Turning to the authors' computational methods: SOAPnuke was used to process the raw data, removing reads that contained adapters or uncalled bases, had a mean Phred below 15, or lacked an exact match to the constant primer or identifier. COPE v1.2.5 was used to merge the high-quality paired reads, and each unique nucleotide sequence was defined as a clonotype. Clonotypes were aligned to IMGT TRBV, TRBD and TRBJ reference segments using MiTCR v1.1. The analysis included only V-J combinations with a frequency above 0.0001, which together covered 98% to 99.2% of the repertoires. A TCS score was defined as the ratio between F50 (clonal expansion) and ExV (chaos), using BLOSUM62-based TCRdist between CDR3 peptides within each V-J. Welch's t-statistics and random forest reduced approximately 520 V-J features to around 14, which were used in a naive Bayes classifier (R e1071). Starting from the raw public reads, TCRdb applied fastp trimming at Q25, assembled clones with MiXCR and retained in-frame beta chains. Every CDR3 protein is listed once, alongside the most common genes and DNA of its rows. TCRdb, rather than the study authors, made the V and J calls. The sample table records approximately 260,000 distinct CDR3 sequences; approximately 14% of these occur just once. The ten largest clones represent 30% to 35% of the sample.

The hyperthyroidism patients were between 18 and 65 years old and newly diagnosed, with a disease duration of less than 2 months. Patients with uncontrolled infections, other autoimmune diseases, pregnancy or lactation were excluded. Diagnoses were established on the basis of clinical symptoms, serum thyroxine and TRAb, thyroid ultrasound, and orbital computed tomography. Blood from progressor patients was collected at the time of first diagnosis with hyperthyroidism, before any ophthalmopathy symptoms had appeared. PBMCs were isolated from 7.5 to 10 ml of fresh peripheral blood by Ficoll-Paque density gradient centrifugation. Progressor patients were first diagnosed with Graves' hyperthyroidism and then developed ophthalmopathy during follow-up. Total RNA was extracted with Trizol reagent, and quality was checked on an Agilent 2100 Bioanalyzer. A note on this clonotype: Its antigen remains undetermined. Base qualities are not provided; no much larger clone lies one nucleotide away.

Results the study describes overall, beyond this receptor: Most expanded thyroid clonotypes (frequency above 0.001) were also found in blood, which suggests that blood repertoires may mirror thyroid immune responses. In validation, the model predicted progression to ophthalmopathy with just under 71% sensitivity and 72% to 85% specificity, a median of about 6.7 months before onset. Sample size was not statistically predetermined, and investigators were not blinded to group allocation. A 13 V-J signature model separated ophthalmopathy from stable hyperthyroidism, with approximately 86% sensitivity and roughly 84% specificity in cross-validation and 80%/75% in testing.

The rearrangement joined TRBV19 to TRBJ2-7; the D gene is possibly TRBD1, with 6 bases matching. The sequencing input was blood. The TCR originated in a woman in her forties or fifties with Graves' hyperthyroidism that later progressed to Graves' ophthalmopathy. The nucleotide sequence reads TGTGCCAGTAGTATAGATCGAAAGGGGGAAGCCTACGAGCAGTACTTC. Translated, it gives CASSIDRKGEAYEQYF.